Listed here are 10 T cell receptor beta chains from one sample, sequenced in a study of shared clonotypes between healthy human individuals. The table came from immunoSEQ multiplex PCR; TCRdb's copy has only in-frame clones and leaves some out. This sample yields about 1.1 million clones, of which 75% to 80% are seen a single time; roughly 0.62% belongs to the top ten. The sample was memory CD4+ T cells from PBMCs. The subset was: CD45RA-negative fraction. These receptors were obtained from a man between 18 and 29 years old in good health. Some clones in this sample may be carry-over from other donors' samples.

The V call is TRBV28, the J call TRBJ2-4, with D tentatively TRBD1 or TRBD2 (7 bases each). The V end was cut by 4 bases, the J end by 9 bases, with 19 bases between. Germline-derived CDR1 and CDR2 are MDHEN and SYDVKM. The CDR3 length is 15 residues. DNA for the CDR3: TGTGCCAGCAGTTCCCCAGGGGGAGGGCCGAGCATTCAGTACTTC. Its protein product is CASSSPGGGPSIQYF.

The V gene is TRBV28, the J gene TRBJ2-1; maybe TRBD1 (6 bases). This CDR3 region has 15 residues. The V gene lost 4 bases and the J gene lost 1 base, with 11 bases spanning the gap. Germline CDR1 is MDHEN and CDR2 is SYDVKM. In nucleotides, the CDR3 is TGTGCCAGCAGTTCACGGACAGTTTCCTACAATGAGCAGTTCTTC. It is translated as CASSSRTVSYNEQFF.

The chain couples TRBV10-3 to TRBJ1-5; no firm D call. Looked up from germline, CDR1 is ENHRY and CDR2 is SYGVKD. Trimming pared 6 bases from V and 4 bases from J, leaving 10 bases between. This CDR3 is 13 amino acids long. The CDR3 loop reads CAIRGMANQPQHF. As DNA, the CDR3 is TGTGCCATCAGGGGAATGGCTAATCAGCCCCAGCATTTT.

For the CDR3, the DNA is TGTGCCAGCTCGGTATGGGGGAGGGGAACTACTGAAGCTTTCTTT. Translating gives CASSVWGRGTTEAFF. V usage is TRBV28 and J usage is TRBJ1-1, with D tentatively TRBD1 (5 bases). This CDR3 has 15 residues. Germline V lookup: CDR1 MDHEN, CDR2 SYDVKM. With 8 bases removed from V and 5 bases from J, the gap between germline ends came to 21 bases.

V and J are TRBV7-9 and TRBJ2-2, with D possibly TRBD1 on 6 matching bases. V gave up 3 bases and J gave up 0 bases, with 11 bases separating them. The germline V gene has CDR1 SEHNR and CDR2 FQNEAQ (reference sequence). The CDR3 runs to 16 residues. The CDR3 coding sequence is TGTGCCAGCAGCTTTGGGACACCTACGAACACCGGGGAGCTGTTTTTT. Protein product: CASSFGTPTNTGELFF. Full variable domain (remainder filled in from reference TRBV7-9 and TRBJ2-2): DTGVSQNPRHKITKRGQNVTFRCDPISEHNRLYWYRQTLGQGPEFLTYFQNEAQLEKSRLLSDRFSAERPKGSFSTLEIQRTEQGDSAMYLCASSFGTPTNTGELFFGEGSRLTVL.

CDR3 sequence reads: CASARGRGDIQYF. CDR3 nucleotides: TGTGCCAGCGCAAGGGGGCGCGGGGACATTCAGTACTTC. The chain couples TRBV6-1 to TRBJ2-4, with D possibly being TRBD1 (7 bases). V dropped 8 bases and J dropped 8 bases, with 16 bases sitting between them. The CDR3 consists of 13 residues. Germline V lookup: CDR1 MNHNS, CDR2 SASEGT.

The gene calls are TRBV6-1 and TRBJ2-7; tentative D call: TRBD1 (6 bases). The ends were cut back, 6 bases at V and 2 bases at J, with 17 bases in the middle. The CDR3 sequence is 15 residues long. CDR1 and CDR2 from the germline V gene are MNHNS and SASEGT. CDR3 bases: TGTGCCAGCAGCGCAACCTCAGGGGCCACCTACGAGCAGTACTTC. Residues: CASSATSGATYEQYF.

The chain carries TRBV19 and TRBJ1-4, with D hard to call. V lost 6 bases and J 3 bases, leaving 11 bases between the germline ends. This CDR3 is built from 14 residues. Germline assignment: CDR1 LNHDA and CDR2 SQIVND (reference sequence). DNA for the CDR3: TGTGCCAGTAGCCATGGAGGACCTAATGAAAAACTGTTTTTT. It translates to CASSHGGPNEKLFF.

The CDR3 DNA is TGTGCCAGCTCACCAGCGTACAACAGGCAAATCTATGGCTACACCTTC. Protein: CASSPAYNRQIYGYTF. The rearrangement joins TRBV18 to TRBJ1-2; maybe TRBD1 (5 bases). CDR1 and CDR2 (germline): KGHSH, LQKENI. This CDR3 has 16 amino acids. Trimming pared 2 bases from V and 4 bases from J, leaving 17 bases between.

The gene calls are TRBV6-5 and TRBJ1-2; tentative D call: TRBD1 (6 bases). The CDR3 covers 15 residues. Germline V gene sequence: CDR1 MNHEY, CDR2 SVGAGI. V shed 10 bases and J shed 1 base, with 19 bases lying between them. The CDR3 loop reads CATQRGAGSNYGYTF. CDR3 nucleotides: TGTGCCACTCAACGGGGGGCCGGGAGTAACTATGGCTACACCTTC.